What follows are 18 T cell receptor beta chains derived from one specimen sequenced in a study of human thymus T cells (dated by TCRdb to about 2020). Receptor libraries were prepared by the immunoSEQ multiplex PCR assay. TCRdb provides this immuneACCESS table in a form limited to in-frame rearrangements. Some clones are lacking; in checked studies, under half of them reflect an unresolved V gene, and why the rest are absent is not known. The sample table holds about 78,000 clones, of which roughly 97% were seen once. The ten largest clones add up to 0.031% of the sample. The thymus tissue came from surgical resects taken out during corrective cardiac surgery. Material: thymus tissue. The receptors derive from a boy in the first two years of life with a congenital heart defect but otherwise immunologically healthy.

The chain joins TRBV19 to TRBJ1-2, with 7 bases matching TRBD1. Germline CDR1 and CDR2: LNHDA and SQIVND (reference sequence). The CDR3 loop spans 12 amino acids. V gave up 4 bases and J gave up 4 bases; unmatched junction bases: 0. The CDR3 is CASSTGGYGYTF. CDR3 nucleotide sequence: TGTGCCAGTAGTACAGGGGGCTATGGCTACACCTTC.

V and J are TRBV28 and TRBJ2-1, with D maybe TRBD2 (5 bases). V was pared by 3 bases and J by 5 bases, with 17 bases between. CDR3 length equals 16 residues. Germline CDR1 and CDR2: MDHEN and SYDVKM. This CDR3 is CASSFHSGRRDNEQFF. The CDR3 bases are TGTGCCAGCAGTTTCCATTCGGGAAGGAGAGACAATGAGCAGTTCTTC.

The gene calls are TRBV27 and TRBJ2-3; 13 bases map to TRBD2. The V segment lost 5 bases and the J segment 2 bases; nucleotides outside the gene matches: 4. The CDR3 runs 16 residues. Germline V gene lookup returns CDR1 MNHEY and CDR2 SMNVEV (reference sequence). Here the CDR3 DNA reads TGTGCCAGCAGTGTTACTAGCGGGGGGGACACAGATACGCAGTATTTT. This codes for CASSVTSGGDTDTQYF.

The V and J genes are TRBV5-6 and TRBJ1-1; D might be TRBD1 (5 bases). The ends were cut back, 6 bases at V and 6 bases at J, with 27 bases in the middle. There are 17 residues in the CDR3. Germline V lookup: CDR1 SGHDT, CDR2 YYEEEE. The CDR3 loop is CASTYDRTLPRGAEAFF. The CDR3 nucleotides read TGTGCCAGCACCTATGACCGGACCCTTCCCCGGGGCGCTGAAGCTTTCTTT.

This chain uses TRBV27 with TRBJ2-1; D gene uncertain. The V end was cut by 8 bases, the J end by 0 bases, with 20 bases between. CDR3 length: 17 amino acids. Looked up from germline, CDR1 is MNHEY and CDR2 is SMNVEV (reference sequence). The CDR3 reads CASSDVVSASSYNEQFF. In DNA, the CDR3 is TGTGCCAGCTCAGACGTAGTGAGCGCCAGCTCCTACAATGAGCAGTTCTTC.

The CDR3 reads CASSFRTGPPYGYTF. CDR3 bases: TGTGCCAGCAGCTTTCGGACAGGGCCTCCCTATGGCTACACCTTC. This chain uses TRBV5-4 with TRBJ1-2, with TRBD1 identical over 8 bases. Unmatched junction bases numbered 7, after V lost 2 bases and J lost 4 bases. The CDR3 is made up of 15 amino acids. In germline, CDR1 is SGHNT, CDR2 YYREEE (reference sequence).

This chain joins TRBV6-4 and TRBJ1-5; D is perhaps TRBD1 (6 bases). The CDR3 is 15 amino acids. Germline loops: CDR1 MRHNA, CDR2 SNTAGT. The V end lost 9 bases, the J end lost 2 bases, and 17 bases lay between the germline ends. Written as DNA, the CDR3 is TGTGCCAGATTCCCAGGGGATGTAGGCAATCAGCCCCAGCATTTT. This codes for CARFPGDVGNQPQHF.

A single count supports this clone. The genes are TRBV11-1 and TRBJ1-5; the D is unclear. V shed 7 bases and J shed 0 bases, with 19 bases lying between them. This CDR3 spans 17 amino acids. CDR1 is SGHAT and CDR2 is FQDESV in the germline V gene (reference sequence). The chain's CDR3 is CASTWRGMGYSNQPQHF. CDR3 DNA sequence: TGTGCCAGCACTTGGAGAGGGATGGGTTATAGCAATCAGCCCCAGCATTTT.

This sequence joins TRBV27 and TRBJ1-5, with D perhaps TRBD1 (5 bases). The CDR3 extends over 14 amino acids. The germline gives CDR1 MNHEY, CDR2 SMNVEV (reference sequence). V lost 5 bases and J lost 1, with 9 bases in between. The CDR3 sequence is CASSHDSSNQPQHF. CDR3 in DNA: TGTGCCAGCAGTCACGACAGCAGCAATCAGCCCCAGCATTTT.

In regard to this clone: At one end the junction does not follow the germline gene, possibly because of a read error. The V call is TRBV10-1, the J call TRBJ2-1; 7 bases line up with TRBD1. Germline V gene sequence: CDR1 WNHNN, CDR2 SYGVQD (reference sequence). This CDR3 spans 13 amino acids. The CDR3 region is CASSEESGTQGVF. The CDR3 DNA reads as TGCGCCAGCAGTGAGGAATCCGGGACCCAGGGGGTCTTC.

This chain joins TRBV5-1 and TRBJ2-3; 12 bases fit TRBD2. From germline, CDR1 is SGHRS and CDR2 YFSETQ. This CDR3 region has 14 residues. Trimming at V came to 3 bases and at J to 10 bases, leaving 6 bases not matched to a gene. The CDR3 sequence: CASSSSSGGAAQYF. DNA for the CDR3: TGCGCCAGCAGCTCCTCTAGCGGGGGGGCCGCGCAGTATTTT.

The CDR3 DNA follows: TGTGCCAGCCCGGGGGGTGGAACTGAAGCTTTCTTT. It is translated as CASPGGGTEAFF. The rearrangement joins TRBV2 to TRBJ1-1; maybe TRBD1 (5 bases). V lost 8 bases to trimming and J lost 5 bases, with 12 bases between them. The CDR3 contains 12 residues. Germline loops: CDR1 SNHLY, CDR2 FYNNEI.

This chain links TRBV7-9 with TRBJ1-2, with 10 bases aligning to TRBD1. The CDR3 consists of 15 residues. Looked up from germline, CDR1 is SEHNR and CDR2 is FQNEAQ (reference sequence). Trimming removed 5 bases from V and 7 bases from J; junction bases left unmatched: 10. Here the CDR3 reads CASSRPGTGASGYTF. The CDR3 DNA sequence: TGTGCCAGCAGCCGCCCCGGGACAGGGGCTAGTGGCTACACCTTC.

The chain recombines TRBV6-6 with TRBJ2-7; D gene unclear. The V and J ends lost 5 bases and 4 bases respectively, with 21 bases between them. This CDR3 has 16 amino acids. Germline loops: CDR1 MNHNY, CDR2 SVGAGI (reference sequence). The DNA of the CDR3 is TGTGCCAGCAGTCCCCCCACAGAGTACCCCACTTACGAGCAGTACTTC. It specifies CASSPPTEYPTYEQYF.

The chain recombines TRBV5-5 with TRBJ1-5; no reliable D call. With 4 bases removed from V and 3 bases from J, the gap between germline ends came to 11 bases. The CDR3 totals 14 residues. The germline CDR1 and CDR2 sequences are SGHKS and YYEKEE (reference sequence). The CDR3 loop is CASSLGRLNQPQHF. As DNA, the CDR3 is TGTGCCAGCAGCCTCGGACGGCTCAATCAGCCCCAGCATTTT.

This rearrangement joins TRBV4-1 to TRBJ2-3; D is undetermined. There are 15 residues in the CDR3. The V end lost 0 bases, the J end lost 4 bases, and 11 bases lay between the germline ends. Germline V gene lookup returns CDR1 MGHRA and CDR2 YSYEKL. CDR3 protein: CASSQEGPAPDTQYF. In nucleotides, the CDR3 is TGCGCCAGCAGCCAAGAGGGCCCGGCCCCAGATACGCAGTATTTT.

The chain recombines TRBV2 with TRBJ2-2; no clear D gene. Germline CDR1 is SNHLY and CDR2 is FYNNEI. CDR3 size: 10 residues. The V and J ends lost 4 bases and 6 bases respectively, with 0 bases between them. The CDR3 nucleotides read TGTGCCAGCAGTGCCGGGGAGCTGTTTTTT. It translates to CASSAGELFF.

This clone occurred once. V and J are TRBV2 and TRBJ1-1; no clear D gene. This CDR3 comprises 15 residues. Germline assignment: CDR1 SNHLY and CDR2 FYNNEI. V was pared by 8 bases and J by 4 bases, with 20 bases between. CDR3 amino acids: CASQTISRPGTEAFF. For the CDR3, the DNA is TGTGCCAGCCAAACGATCTCACGACCAGGCACTGAAGCTTTCTTT.